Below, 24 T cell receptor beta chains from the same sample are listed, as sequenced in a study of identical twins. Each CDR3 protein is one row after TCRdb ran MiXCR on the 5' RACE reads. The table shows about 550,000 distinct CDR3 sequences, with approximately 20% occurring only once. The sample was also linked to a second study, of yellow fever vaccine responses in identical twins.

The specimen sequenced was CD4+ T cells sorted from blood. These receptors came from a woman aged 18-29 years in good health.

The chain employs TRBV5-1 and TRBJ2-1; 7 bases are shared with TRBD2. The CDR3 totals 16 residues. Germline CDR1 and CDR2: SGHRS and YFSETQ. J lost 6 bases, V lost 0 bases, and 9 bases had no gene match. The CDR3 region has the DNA TGCGCCAGCAGCTTGGAGACTAGCAGATTAGGCAATGAGCAGTTCTTC. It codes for CASSLETSRLGNEQFF.

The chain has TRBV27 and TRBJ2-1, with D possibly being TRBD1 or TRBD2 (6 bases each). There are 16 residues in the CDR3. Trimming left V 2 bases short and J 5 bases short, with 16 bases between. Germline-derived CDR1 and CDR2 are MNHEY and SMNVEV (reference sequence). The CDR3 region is CASSLVGGRTNNEQFF. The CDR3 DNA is TGTGCCAGCAGTTTAGTTGGGGGGCGGACGAACAATGAGCAGTTCTTC.

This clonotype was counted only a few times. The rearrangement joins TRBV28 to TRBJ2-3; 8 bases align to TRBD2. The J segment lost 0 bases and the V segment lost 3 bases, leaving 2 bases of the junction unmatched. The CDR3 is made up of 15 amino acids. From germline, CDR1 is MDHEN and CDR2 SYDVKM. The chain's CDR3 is CASSLVAGSTDTQYF. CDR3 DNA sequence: TGTGCCAGCAGTTTGGTAGCGGGGAGCACAGATACGCAGTATTTT.

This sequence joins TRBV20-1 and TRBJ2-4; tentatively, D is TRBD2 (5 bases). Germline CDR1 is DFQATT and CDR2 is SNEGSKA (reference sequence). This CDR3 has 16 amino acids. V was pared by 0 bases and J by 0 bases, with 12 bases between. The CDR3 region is CSARDLGAGAKNIQYF. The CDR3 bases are TGCAGTGCTAGAGATCTCGGTGCGGGAGCCAAAAACATTCAGTACTTC.

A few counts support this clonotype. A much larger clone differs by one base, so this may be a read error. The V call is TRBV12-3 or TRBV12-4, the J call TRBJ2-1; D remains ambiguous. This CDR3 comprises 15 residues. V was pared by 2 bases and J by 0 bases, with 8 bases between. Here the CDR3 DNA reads TGTGCCAGCAGTTTAAGGGTGAGCTCCTACAATGAGCAGTTCTTC. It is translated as CASSLRVSSYNEQFF.

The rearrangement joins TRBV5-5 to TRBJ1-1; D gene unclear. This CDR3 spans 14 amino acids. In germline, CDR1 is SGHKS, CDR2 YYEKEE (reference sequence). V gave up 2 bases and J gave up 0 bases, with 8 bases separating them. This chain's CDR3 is CASSLSFVNTEAFF. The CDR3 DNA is TGTGCCAGCAGCTTATCATTTGTGAACACTGAAGCTTTCTTT.

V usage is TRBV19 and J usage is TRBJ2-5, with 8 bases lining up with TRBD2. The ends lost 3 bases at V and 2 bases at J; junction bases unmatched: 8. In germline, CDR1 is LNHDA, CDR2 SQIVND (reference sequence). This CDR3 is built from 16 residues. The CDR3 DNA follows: TGTGCCAGTAGTATCCCGGGACTAGGGGTACAAGAGACCCAGTACTTC. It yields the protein CASSIPGLGVQETQYF.

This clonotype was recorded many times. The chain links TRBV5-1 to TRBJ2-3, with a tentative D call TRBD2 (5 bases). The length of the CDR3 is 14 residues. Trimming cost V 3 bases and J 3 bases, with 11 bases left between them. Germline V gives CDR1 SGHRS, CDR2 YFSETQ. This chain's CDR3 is CASSSPGRTDTQYF. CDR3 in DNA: TGCGCCAGCAGCTCGCCGGGAAGAACAGATACGCAGTATTTT.

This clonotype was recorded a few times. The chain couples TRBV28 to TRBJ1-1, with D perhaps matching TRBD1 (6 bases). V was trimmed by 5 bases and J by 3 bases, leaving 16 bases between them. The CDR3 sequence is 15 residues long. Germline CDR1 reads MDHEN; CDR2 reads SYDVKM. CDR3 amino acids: CASSRRGQRDTEAFF. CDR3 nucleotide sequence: TGTGCCAGCAGTCGACGAGGACAGAGGGACACTGAAGCTTTCTTT.

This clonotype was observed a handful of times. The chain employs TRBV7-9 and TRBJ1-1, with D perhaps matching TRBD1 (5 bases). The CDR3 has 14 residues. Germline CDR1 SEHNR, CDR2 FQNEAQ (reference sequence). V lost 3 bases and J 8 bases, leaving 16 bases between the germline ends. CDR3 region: CASSFRVNGGEAFF. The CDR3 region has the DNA TGTGCCAGCAGCTTCAGGGTAAATGGCGGCGAAGCTTTCTTT.

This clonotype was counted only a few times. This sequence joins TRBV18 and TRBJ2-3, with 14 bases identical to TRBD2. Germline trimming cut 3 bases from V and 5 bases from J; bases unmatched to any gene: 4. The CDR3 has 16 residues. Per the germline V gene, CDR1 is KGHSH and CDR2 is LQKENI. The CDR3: CASSPTSGGAVDTQYF. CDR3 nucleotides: TGTGCCAGCTCACCGACTAGCGGGGGGGCCGTAGATACGCAGTATTTT.

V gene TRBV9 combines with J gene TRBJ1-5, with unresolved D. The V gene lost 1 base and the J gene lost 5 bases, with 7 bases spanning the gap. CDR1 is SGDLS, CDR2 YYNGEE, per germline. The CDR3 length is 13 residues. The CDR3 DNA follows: TGTGCCAGCAGCGTAACGCCGGATCAGCCCCAGCATTTT. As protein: CASSVTPDQPQHF.

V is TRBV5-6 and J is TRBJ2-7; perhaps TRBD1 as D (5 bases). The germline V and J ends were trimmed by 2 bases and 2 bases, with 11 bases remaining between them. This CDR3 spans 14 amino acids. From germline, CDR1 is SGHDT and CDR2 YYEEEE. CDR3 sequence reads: CASSFTGITYEQYF. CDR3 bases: TGTGCCAGCAGCTTTACAGGAATCACCTACGAGCAGTACTTC.

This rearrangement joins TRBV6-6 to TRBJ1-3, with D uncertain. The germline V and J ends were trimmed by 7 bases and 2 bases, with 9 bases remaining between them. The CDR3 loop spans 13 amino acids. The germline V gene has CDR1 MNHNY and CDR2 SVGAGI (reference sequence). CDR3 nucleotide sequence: TGTGCCAGCACCCCGGGGACTGGAAACACCATATATTTT. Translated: CASTPGTGNTIYF.

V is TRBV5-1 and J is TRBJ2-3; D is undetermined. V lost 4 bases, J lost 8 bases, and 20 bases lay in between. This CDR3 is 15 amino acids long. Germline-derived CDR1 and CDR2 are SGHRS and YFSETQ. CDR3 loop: CASSPDPPNLPTQYF. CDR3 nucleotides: TGCGCCAGCAGCCCGGATCCTCCGAACTTGCCTACGCAGTATTTT.

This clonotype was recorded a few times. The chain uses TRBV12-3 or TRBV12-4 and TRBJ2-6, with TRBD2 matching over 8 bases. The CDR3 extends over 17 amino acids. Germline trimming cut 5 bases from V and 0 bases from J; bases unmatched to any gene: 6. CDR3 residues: CASSPFSGISGANVLTF. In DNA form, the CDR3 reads TGTGCCAGCAGTCCCTTTAGCGGGATCTCTGGGGCCAACGTCCTGACTTTC.

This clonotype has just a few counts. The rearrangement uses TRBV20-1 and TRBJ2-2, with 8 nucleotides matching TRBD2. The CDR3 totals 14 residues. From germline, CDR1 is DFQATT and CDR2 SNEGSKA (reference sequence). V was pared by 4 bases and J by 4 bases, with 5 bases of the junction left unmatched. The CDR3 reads CSATGTSSTGELFF. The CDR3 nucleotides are TGCAGTGCTACCGGGACTAGTTCCACCGGGGAGCTGTTTTTT.

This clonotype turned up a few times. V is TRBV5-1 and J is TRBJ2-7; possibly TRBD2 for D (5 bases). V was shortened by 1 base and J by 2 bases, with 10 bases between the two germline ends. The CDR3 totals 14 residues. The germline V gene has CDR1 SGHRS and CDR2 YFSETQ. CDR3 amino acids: CASSLTAEPYEQYF. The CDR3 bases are TGCGCCAGCAGCTTGACAGCGGAGCCCTACGAGCAGTACTTC.

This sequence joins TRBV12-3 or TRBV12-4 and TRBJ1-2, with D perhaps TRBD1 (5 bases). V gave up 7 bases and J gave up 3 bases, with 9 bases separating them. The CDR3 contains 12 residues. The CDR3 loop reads CASTGTHYGYTF. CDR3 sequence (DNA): TGTGCCAGCACCGGGACGCACTATGGCTACACCTTC.

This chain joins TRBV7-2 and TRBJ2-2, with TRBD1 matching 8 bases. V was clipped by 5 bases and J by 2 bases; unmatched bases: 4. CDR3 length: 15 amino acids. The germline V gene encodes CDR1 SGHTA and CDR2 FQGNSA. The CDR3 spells CASSTGQANTGELFF. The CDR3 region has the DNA TGTGCCAGCAGCACGGGACAGGCCAACACCGGGGAGCTGTTTTTT.

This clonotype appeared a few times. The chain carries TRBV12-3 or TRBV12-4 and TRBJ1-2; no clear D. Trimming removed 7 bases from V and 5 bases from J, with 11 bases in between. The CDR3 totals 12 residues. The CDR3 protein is CASTLRPYGYTF. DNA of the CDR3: TGTGCCAGCACCCTAAGGCCGTATGGCTACACCTTC.

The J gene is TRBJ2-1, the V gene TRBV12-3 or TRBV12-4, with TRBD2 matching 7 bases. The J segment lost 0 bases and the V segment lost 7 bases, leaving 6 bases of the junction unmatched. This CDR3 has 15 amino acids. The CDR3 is CASTGRGDSYNEQFF. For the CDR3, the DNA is TGTGCCAGCACTGGACGGGGGGACTCCTACAATGAGCAGTTCTTC.

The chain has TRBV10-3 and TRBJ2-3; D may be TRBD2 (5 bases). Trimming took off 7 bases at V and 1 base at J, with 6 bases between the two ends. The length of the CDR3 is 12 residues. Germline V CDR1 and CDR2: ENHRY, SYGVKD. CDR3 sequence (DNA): TGTGCCATCACCGGGGGCACAGATACGCAGTATTTT. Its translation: CAITGGTDTQYF.

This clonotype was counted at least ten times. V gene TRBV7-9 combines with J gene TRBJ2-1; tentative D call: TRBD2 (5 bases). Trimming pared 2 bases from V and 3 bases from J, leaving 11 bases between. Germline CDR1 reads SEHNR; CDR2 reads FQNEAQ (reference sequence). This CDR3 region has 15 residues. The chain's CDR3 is CASSLLSSDYNEQFF. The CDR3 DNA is TGTGCCAGCAGCTTACTTAGTAGCGACTACAATGAGCAGTTCTTC.